The rows below give T cell receptor beta chains drawn from one sample of a study of T cells in Graves' hyperthyroidism and ophthalmopathy. TCRdb reprocessed the multiplex PCR reads via MiXCR and lists one record per CDR3 protein. Here the sample spans 600,000 or so distinct CDR3 sequences, roughly 46% being singletons. The material sequenced was peripheral blood or thyroid tissue (not recorded which). These receptors all come from a woman aged 18-29 years with Graves' hyperthyroidism. The CDR3 runs from the conserved cysteine through the conserved F or W. The D gene is left open where the match is weak. For some rows the clone size is stated as once, few or many, or as a class when expanded; others skip it.

j_call,v_call,clone_size,d_call,cdr3_aa,cdr3_nt
TRBJ2-7,TRBV25-1,NA,TRBD2,CASSEGASGRDEQYF,TGTGCCAGCAGTGAAGGGGCTAGCGGGAGGGACGAGCAGTACTTC
TRBJ1-1,TRBV20-1,NA,NA,CSAHARGSDTEAFF,TGCAGTGCGCACGCTCGGGGTTCCGACACTGAAGCTTTCTTT
TRBJ2-3,TRBV6-4,NA,TRBD2,CASSDSAGGPDTQYF,TGTGCCAGCAGTGACTCAGCGGGAGGGCCAGATACGCAGTATTTT
TRBJ1-2,TRBV24-1,NA,NA,CATGAAGGYTF,TGTGCCACCGGGGCGGCGGGAGGCTACACCTTC
TRBJ1-3,TRBV3-1,NA,NA,CASSPSIIGGERNTIYF,TGTGCCAGCAGCCCAAGTATTATCGGGGGCGAAAGAAACACCATATATTTT
TRBJ2-7,TRBV12-3/TRBV12-4,NA,TRBD2,CASSPAVAGTSWHEQYF,TGTGCCAGCAGCCCCGCGGTGGCCGGGACTAGCTGGCACGAGCAGTACTTC
TRBJ2-7,TRBV7-9,many,NA,CASSFSPIGDEQYF,TGTGCCAGCAGCTTTAGTCCCATTGGCGACGAGCAGTACTTC
TRBJ2-5,TRBV20-1,NA,TRBD1,CSADRTGDLRLRQTQYF,TGCAGTGCTGATCGGACAGGGGACCTTCGCCTTCGACAGACCCAGTACTTC
TRBJ1-4,TRBV24-1,NA,NA,CATSDADLGVEKLFF,TGTGCCACCAGTGATGCTGACCTGGGTGTTGAAAAACTGTTTTTT
TRBJ1-4,TRBV25-1,NA,TRBD1,CASSEGTGEEKLFF,TGTGCCAGCAGCGAAGGGACAGGGGAGGAAAAACTGTTTTTT
TRBJ2-5,TRBV9,NA,TRBD2,CASSSPIRTSSQETQYF,TGTGCCAGCAGTTCCCCAATTCGGACTAGCAGCCAAGAGACCCAGTACTTC
TRBJ2-5,TRBV25-1,NA,TRBD1,CASSPGGHLSAQYF,TGTGCCAGCTCCCCAGGGGGACACCTCTCGGCCCAGTACTTC
TRBJ2-5,TRBV29-1,NA,TRBD1,CSVEHTGGIETQYF,TGCAGCGTTGAGCATACAGGGGGCATAGAGACCCAGTACTTC
TRBJ1-2,TRBV20-1,few,TRBD1,CSAMDRRIYGYTF,TGCAGTGCTATGGACAGGAGAATCTATGGCTACACCTTC
TRBJ1-6,TRBV2,many,NA,CASSARGTMGSPLHF,TGTGCCAGCAGCGCCCGGGGCACCATGGGTTCACCCCTCCACTTT
TRBJ1-6,TRBV2,many,NA,CASGTSINSPLHF,TGTGCCAGCGGGACGAGTATCAATTCACCCCTCCACTTT
TRBJ1-3,TRBV9,NA,NA,CASSVGQEGNTIYF,TGTGCCAGCAGCGTCGGACAAGAAGGAAACACCATATATTTT
TRBJ2-5,TRBV2,NA,NA,CASSPGSGEETQYF,TGTGCCAGCAGCCCGGGCTCGGGGGAAGAGACCCAGTACTTC
TRBJ2-7,TRBV7-9,NA,NA,CASSEGQGHYEQYF,TGTGCCAGCAGCGAAGGGCAGGGACACTACGAGCAGTACTTC
TRBJ2-2,TRBV10-1,few,NA,CASSVTYTGELFF,TGCGCCAGCAGTGTCACTTACACCGGGGAGCTGTTTTTT
TRBJ2-7,TRBV2,few,NA,CASRRGESSYEQYF,TGTGCCAGCAGGAGGGGGGAGAGCTCCTACGAGCAGTACTTC
TRBJ2-7,TRBV2,NA,TRBD2,CASIGTSGRIYEQYF,TGTGCCAGCATCGGGACTAGCGGGAGAATTTACGAGCAGTACTTC
TRBJ1-1,TRBV9,NA,TRBD1,CASSARTGTNTEAFF,TGTGCCAGCAGCGCCAGGACAGGGACCAACACTGAAGCTTTCTTT
TRBJ2-7,TRBV12-1,NA,NA,CASSFKTGTYEQYF,TGTGCCAGCAGCTTTAAGACAGGGACCTACGAGCAGTACTTC
TRBJ2-5,TRBV9,few,NA,CASSYDTLTQYF,TGTGCCAGCAGTTACGATACCCTGACCCAGTACTTC
TRBJ1-4,TRBV7-9,few,NA,CASSLTGSNEKLFF,TGTGCCAGCAGCTTGACAGGTTCTAATGAAAAACTGTTTTTT
TRBJ2-2,TRBV29-1,NA,NA,CSAAGTGLAGNTGELFF,TGCAGCGCAGCCGGGACAGGGCTAGCGGGCAACACCGGGGAGCTGTTTTTT
TRBJ2-1,TRBV2,NA,NA,CAKGVNSYNEQFF,TGTGCCAAAGGGGTAAACTCCTACAATGAGCAGTTCTTC
TRBJ1-1,TRBV19,few,NA,CASSIKVSGTEAFF,TGTGCCAGTAGTATTAAAGTCAGTGGCACTGAAGCTTTCTTT
TRBJ1-1,TRBV20-1,many,NA,CSALGRGNTEAFF,TGCAGTGCTCTCGGCAGGGGTAACACTGAAGCTTTCTTT
TRBJ2-2,TRBV6-5,few,TRBD1,CASSSDRMDTGELFF,TGTGCCAGCAGTTCGGACAGGATGGACACCGGGGAGCTGTTTTTT
TRBJ1-6,TRBV7-9,many,NA,CASSLDSPLHF,TGTGCCAGCAGCTTAGATTCACCCCTCCACTTT
TRBJ2-7,TRBV20-1,NA,NA,CSASTAYEQYF,TGCAGTGCGTCGACAGCATACGAGCAGTACTTC
TRBJ2-7,TRBV7-9,few,TRBD1,CASSSLTGTLNEQYF,TGTGCCAGCAGCTCCTTGACAGGGACCTTGAACGAGCAGTACTTC
TRBJ1-5,TRBV7-9,many,NA,CASSWGESQPQHF,TGTGCCAGCAGCTGGGGGGAAAGTCAGCCCCAGCATTTT
TRBJ1-3,TRBV29-1,many,NA,CSVGRGNTIYF,TGCAGCGTGGGGAGGGGGAACACCATATATTTT
TRBJ1-4,TRBV2,NA,NA,CASSSHDRRNEKLFF,TGTGCCAGCAGCTCTCACGACAGGAGGAATGAAAAACTGTTTTTT
TRBJ2-6,TRBV7-8,few,NA,CASSLRGAFAGANVLTF,TGTGCCAGCAGCTTACGGGGGGCATTTGCTGGGGCCAACGTCCTGACTTTC